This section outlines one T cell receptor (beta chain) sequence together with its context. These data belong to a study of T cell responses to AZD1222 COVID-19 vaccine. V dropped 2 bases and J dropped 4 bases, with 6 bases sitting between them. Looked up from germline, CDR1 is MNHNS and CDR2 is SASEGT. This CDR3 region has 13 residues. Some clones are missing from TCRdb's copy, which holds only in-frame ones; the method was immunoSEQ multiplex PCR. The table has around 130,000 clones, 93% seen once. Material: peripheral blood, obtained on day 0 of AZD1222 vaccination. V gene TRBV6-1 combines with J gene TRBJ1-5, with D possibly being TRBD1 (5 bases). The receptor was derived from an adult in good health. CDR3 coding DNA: TGTGCCAGCAGTGAAAGACAGAATCAGCCCCAGCATTTT. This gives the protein CASSERQNQPQHF.